One sample yielded the 17 T cell receptor beta chains listed below, sequenced in a study of blood T cells in healthy people across ages. The second PCR ran about 6 to 12 cycles with a sample-barcoded 5' primer and J-beta primers. In TCRdb, the 5' RACE reads were re-called with MiXCR into one record per CDR3 protein. Of approximately 670,000 distinct CDR3 sequences in the sample, 40% to 45% were seen once. Sequencing input: blood. The receptors were gathered from a man aged 80 or over in good health.

The chain joins TRBV12-3 or TRBV12-4 to TRBJ2-3; the D is unclear. V was clipped by 5 bases and J by 2 bases, with 11 bases between them. The CDR3 runs to 14 residues. This chain's CDR3 is CASSVPPPTDTQYF. Written as DNA, the CDR3 is TGTGCCAGCAGTGTACCCCCGCCCACAGATACGCAGTATTTT.

This clonotype was counted at least ten times. The chain carries TRBV7-2 and TRBJ2-7; the match to TRBD1 covers 7 bases. Germline CDR1 is SGHTA and CDR2 is FQGNSA. The V and J ends lost 4 bases and 2 bases, in that order; junction bases with no gene match: 5. This CDR3 comprises 14 residues. DNA of the CDR3: TGTGCCAGCAGCTGGGACAGTCCCCCCTACGAGCAGTACTTC. Protein product: CASSWDSPPYEQYF.

This clonotype was detected ten times or more. The chain is built from TRBV4-2 and TRBJ2-1; 13 bases map to TRBD2. The CDR3 has 18 residues. J was trimmed by 4 bases and V by 4 bases; bases with no gene match: 10. Germline CDR1 is LGHNA and CDR2 is YNFKEQ. CDR3 DNA sequence: TGTGCCAGCAGCCCCGAGGGACGACTAGCGGGAGGTTACAATGAGCAGTTCTTC. This sequence encodes CASSPEGRLAGGYNEQFF.

The chain is built from TRBV4-3 and TRBJ2-5; 8 bases map to TRBD1. The J call may be wrong; the DNA end is better matched by TRBJ2-7. The CDR3 totals 15 residues. The germline CDR1 and CDR2 sequences are LGHNA and YSLEER. CDR3 DNA: TGCGCCAGCAGCCAAGGGAGGACAGGGATCAACGAGCAGTACTTC. Protein product: CASSQGRTGINEQYF.

Of note for this clonotype: An end of the junction differs from the germline gene, which may be a read error. V is TRBV7-2 and J is TRBJ1-2; D is perhaps TRBD1 (6 bases). The germline V gene has CDR1 SGHTA and CDR2 FQGNSA. CDR3 size: 15 residues. CDR3 amino acids: CAGSFLPGDNYGYTF. The CDR3 nucleotides read TGTGCCGGCAGCTTTCTTCCAGGGGATAACTATGGCTACACCTTC.

This clonotype was counted a few times. The rearrangement uses TRBV24-1 and TRBJ2-1, with a tentative D call TRBD2 (6 bases). Germline V gene data show CDR1 as KGHDR and CDR2 as SFDVKD. Trimming removed 4 bases from V and 7 bases from J, with 16 bases in between. This CDR3 spans 15 amino acids. This chain's CDR3 is CATSDPVAGRNEQFF. The CDR3 nucleotides read TGTGCCACCAGTGACCCCGTTGCGGGAAGGAATGAGCAGTTCTTC.

This clonotype was found a few times. This chain joins TRBV14 and TRBJ1-6; D remains ambiguous. Between the trimmed V and J ends, which lost 0 bases and 8 bases, there was a span of 17 bases. Germline V CDR1 and CDR2: SGHDN, FVKESK. The CDR3 loop spans 17 amino acids. CDR3 protein: CASSQDKGIPDDSPLHF. In DNA form, the CDR3 reads TGTGCCAGCAGCCAAGATAAAGGGATCCCAGATGATTCACCCCTCCACTTT. Full variable domain (remainder filled in from reference TRBV14 and TRBJ1-6): EAGVTQFPSHSVIEKGQTVTLRCDPISGHDNLYWYRRVMGKEIKFLLHFVKESKQDESGMPNNRFLAERTGGTYSTLKVQPAELEDSGVYFCASSQDKGIPDDSPLHFGNGTRLTVT.

In this sample, this clonotype turned up a few times. The chain carries TRBV5-1 and TRBJ2-7; D is undetermined. Germline V gives CDR1 SGHRS, CDR2 YFSETQ. V was clipped by 4 bases and J by 7 bases, with 12 bases between them. The CDR3 consists of 12 residues. The CDR3 DNA reads TGCGCCAGCAGCCAGGACCTCAATGAGCAGTACTTC. Translation gives CASSQDLNEQYF.

This clonotype has only a few counts. The chain links TRBV6-5 to TRBJ2-7, with 7 bases aligning to TRBD1. CDR1 and CDR2 from the germline V gene are MNHEY and SVGAGI. The CDR3 is 15 amino acids. J lost 5 bases, V lost 2 bases, and 9 bases had no gene match. The DNA of the CDR3 is TGTGCCAGCAGTTACCGCGGACAGGTAGTGAACGAGCAGTACTTC. Its translation: CASSYRGQVVNEQYF.

The CDR3 DNA reads TGTGCCTGGAGTGTTTCGAGGTCCTATGGCTACACCTTC. As protein: CAWSVSRSYGYTF. The V gene is TRBV30, the J gene TRBJ1-2, with D unclear. CDR1 and CDR2 from the germline V gene are GTSNPN and SVGIG (reference sequence). CDR3 length: 13 amino acids. The V gene lost 0 bases and the J gene lost 4 bases, with 9 bases spanning the gap.

The CDR3 coding sequence is TGTGCCAGCAGTCCGCTCGGGGTTGGGGACTATGGCTACACCTTC. Its translation: CASSPLGVGDYGYTF. V is TRBV6-5 and J is TRBJ1-2; D is undetermined. The germline V and J ends were trimmed by 5 bases and 3 bases, with 16 bases remaining between them. From germline, CDR1 is MNHEY and CDR2 SVGAGI. There are 15 residues in the CDR3.

The V and J genes are TRBV20-1 and TRBJ2-1; 7 nucleotides match TRBD1. Germline values: CDR1 DFQATT, CDR2 SNEGSKA (reference sequence). The ends lost 6 bases at V and 8 bases at J; junction bases unmatched: 16. The CDR3 is 15 amino acids. Written as DNA, the CDR3 is TGCAGTGCGCGCAACAGGGGTTTAGATTTCGATGAGCAGTTCTTC. Translation: CSARNRGLDFDEQFF.

J is TRBJ2-1 and V is TRBV6-1; D is uncertain. The CDR3 length is 12 residues. CDR1 is MNHNS and CDR2 is SASEGT in the germline V gene. V gave up 8 bases and J gave up 7 bases, with 12 bases separating them. CDR3 nucleotide sequence: TGTGCCAGCCTCGAATATCAAAATGAGCAGTTCTTC. Translating it yields CASLEYQNEQFF.

The rearrangement uses TRBV7-2 and TRBJ2-5, with D possibly being TRBD1 or TRBD2 (6 bases each). Germline CDR1 and CDR2: SGHTA and FQGNSA. The CDR3 contains 17 residues. V was trimmed by 1 base and J by 5 bases, leaving 20 bases between them. The CDR3, as DNA: TGTGCCAGCAGCTTAGTTCCGACTTTTTGGGGGGCGGAGACCCAGTACTTC. This codes for CASSLVPTFWGAETQYF. Full variable domain (outside the CDR3, taken from reference TRBV7-2 and TRBJ2-5): GAGVSQSPSNKVTEKGKDVELRCDPISGHTALYWYRQSLGQGLEFLIYFQGNSAPDKSGLPSDRFSAERTGGSVSTLTIQRTQQEDSAVYLCASSLVPTFWGAETQYFGPGTRLLVL.

V usage is TRBV14 and J usage is TRBJ1-2; 9 bases map to TRBD1. The CDR3 loop spans 14 amino acids. V lost 4 bases, J lost 7 bases, and 7 bases stayed unmatched. Germline V gene data show CDR1 as SGHDN and CDR2 as FVKESK. CDR3 in amino acids: CASSPIRTGVGYTF. DNA of the CDR3: TGTGCCAGCAGCCCCATACGGACAGGGGTTGGCTACACCTTC.

The V call is TRBV10-3, the J call TRBJ2-5, with D perhaps matching TRBD2 (5 bases). With the DNA end fitting TRBJ2-1 better, the J assignment may be wrong. This CDR3 has 17 amino acids. CDR1 and CDR2 (germline): ENHRY, SYGVKD. CDR3: CAISESELRAYQETQFF. The CDR3 DNA reads as TGTGCCATCAGTGAGTCGGAATTGAGGGCATACCAAGAGACCCAGTTCTTC.

J is TRBJ2-1 and V is TRBV4-3; 14 nucleotides align to TRBD2. Germline CDR1 and CDR2: LGHNA and YSLEER. Germline trimming cut 2 bases from V and 6 bases from J; bases unmatched to any gene: 3. The CDR3 is 16 residues long. This chain's CDR3 is CASSQRLAGGRNEQFF. The CDR3 DNA reads TGCGCCAGCAGCCAAAGACTAGCGGGGGGGCGCAATGAGCAGTTCTTC.